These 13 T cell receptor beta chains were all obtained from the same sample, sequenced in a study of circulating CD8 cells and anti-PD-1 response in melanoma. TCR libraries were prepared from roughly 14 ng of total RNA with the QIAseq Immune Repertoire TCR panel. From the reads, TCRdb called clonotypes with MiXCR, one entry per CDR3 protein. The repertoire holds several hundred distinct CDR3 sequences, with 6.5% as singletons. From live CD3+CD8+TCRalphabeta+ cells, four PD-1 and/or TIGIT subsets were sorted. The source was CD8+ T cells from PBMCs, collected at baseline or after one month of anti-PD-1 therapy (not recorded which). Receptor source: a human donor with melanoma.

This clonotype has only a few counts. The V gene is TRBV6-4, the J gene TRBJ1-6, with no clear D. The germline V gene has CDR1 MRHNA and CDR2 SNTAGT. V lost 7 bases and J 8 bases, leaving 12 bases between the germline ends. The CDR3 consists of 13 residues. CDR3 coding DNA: TGTGCCAGCACCACGCTGGGAGATTCACCCCTCCACTTT. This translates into CASTTLGDSPLHF.

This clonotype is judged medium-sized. CDR3 nucleotides: TGTGCCACCAGTGATTTGGGCGGAAACACCGGGGAGCTGTTTTTT. This sequence encodes CATSDLGGNTGELFF. This chain uses TRBV24-1 with TRBJ2-2; D remains ambiguous. Trimming shortened V by 0 bases and J by 2 bases, and 6 bases separated the two germline ends. CDR1 KGHDR and CDR2 SFDVKD come from the germline V gene. This CDR3 has 15 residues.

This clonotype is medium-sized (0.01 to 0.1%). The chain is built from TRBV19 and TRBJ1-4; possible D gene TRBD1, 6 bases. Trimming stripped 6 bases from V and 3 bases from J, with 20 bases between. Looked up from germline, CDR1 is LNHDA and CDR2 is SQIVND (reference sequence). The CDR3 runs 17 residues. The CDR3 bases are TGTGCCAGTAGCCCGGGGGCATCCGACCCAGCTAATGAAAAACTGTTTTTT. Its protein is CASSPGASDPANEKLFF.

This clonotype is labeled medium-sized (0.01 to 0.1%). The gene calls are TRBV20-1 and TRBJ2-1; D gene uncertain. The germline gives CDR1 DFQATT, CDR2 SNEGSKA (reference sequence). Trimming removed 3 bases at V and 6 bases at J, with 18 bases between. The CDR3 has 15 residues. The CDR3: CSARGRGAPSNEQFF. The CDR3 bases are TGCAGTGCTAGGGGTCGCGGTGCCCCCTCCAATGAGCAGTTCTTC.

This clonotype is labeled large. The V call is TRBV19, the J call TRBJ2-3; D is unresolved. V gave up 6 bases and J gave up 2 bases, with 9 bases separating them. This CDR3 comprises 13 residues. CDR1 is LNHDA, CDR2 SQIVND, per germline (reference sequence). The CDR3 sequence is CASSRIYTDTQYF. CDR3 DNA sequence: TGTGCCAGTAGCAGGATATACACAGATACGCAGTATTTT.

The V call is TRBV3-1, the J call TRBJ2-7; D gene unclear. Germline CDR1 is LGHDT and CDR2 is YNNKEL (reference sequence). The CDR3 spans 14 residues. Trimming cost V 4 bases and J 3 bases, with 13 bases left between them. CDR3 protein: CASSLNNRIYEQYF. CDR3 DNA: TGTGCCAGCAGCCTAAATAATCGGATCTACGAGCAGTACTTC.

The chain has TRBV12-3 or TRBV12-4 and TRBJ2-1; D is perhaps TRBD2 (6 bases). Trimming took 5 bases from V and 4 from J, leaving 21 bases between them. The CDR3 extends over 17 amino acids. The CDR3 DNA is TGTGCCAGCAGTCCTAGGGCGGGGCCGTTAATTTACAATGAGCAGTTCTTC. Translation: CASSPRAGPLIYNEQFF.

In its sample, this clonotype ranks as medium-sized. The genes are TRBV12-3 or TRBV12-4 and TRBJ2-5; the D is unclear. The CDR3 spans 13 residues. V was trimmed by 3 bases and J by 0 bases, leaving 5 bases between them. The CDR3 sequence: CASSFSNQETQYF. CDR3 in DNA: TGTGCCAGCAGTTTCTCCAACCAAGAGACCCAGTACTTC.

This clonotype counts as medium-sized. The CDR3 sequence: CASSYGSVDEQFF. CDR3 coding DNA: TGTGCCAGCAGCTACGGGTCTGTCGATGAGCAGTTCTTC. The chain uses TRBV7-3 and TRBJ2-1; D is uncertain. Trimming left V 4 bases short and J 8 bases short, with 12 bases between. The CDR3 has 13 amino acids. The germline CDR1 and CDR2 sequences are SGHTA and FQGTGA.

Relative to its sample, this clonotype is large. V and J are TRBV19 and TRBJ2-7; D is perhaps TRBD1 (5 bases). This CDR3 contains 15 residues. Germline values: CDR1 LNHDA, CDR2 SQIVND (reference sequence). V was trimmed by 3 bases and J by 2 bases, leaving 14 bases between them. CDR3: CASSMWGGYPYEQYF. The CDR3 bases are TGTGCCAGTAGTATGTGGGGCGGATATCCCTACGAGCAGTACTTC.

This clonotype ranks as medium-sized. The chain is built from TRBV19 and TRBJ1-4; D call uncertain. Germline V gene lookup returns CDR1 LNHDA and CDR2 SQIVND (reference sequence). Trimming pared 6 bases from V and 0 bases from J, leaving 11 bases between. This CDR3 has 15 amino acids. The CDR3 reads CASSPGTATNEKLFF. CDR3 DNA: TGTGCCAGTAGCCCCGGCACCGCAACTAATGAAAAACTGTTTTTT.

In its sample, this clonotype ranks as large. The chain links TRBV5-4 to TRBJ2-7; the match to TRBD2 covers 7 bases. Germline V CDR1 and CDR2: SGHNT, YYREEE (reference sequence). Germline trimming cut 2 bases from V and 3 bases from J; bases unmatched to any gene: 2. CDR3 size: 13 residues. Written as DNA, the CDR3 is TGTGCCAGCAGCTTATCGGGAGGCTACGAGCAGTACTTC. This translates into CASSLSGGYEQYF.

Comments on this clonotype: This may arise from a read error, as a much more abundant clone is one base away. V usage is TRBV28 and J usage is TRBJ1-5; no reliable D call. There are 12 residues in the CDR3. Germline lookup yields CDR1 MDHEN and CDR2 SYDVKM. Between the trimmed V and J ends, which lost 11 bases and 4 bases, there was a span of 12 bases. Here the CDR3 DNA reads TGTGCCGGCACCGACCAGAATCAGCCCCAGCATTTT. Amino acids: CAGTDQNQPQHF.